This T cell receptor (beta chain) was documented in a study of cytomegalovirus exposure and HLA in healthy donors (TCRdb year 2017). Describing the broader study: An earlier analysis of 587 of the donors reported 276 Gb of sequence data and around 120 million unique TCR beta sequences obtained from about 200 million T cells. Around 320 gigabases of sequencing data and approximately 80 million unique TCR sequences were included in an early release covering 550 to 800 HLA-typed donors. Among the roughly 400 genotyped donors, under 90% belonged to the genetic ancestry cluster associated with self-reported Caucasian donors. The study aimed to test whether signatures of past pathogen exposure could be identified by cataloging public T cell receptors. The T cell repertoires of 550 to 850 subjects were profiled by immunosequencing and related to cytomegalovirus serostatus. Along with the roughly 700-subject first cohort, a separate validation cohort of 120 different subjects was used. The study combined high-throughput TCR immunosequencing, statistical association of individual TCRs with disease status, and machine learning to predict cytomegalovirus infection status. A later analysis re-analyzed previously published TCR beta repertoires from about 730 donors and added high-resolution HLA genotyping to study TCR occurrence patterns. Rather than using new phenotypic data, the later analysis identified candidate immune exposures from TCR beta sequences and from how often those sequences occurred across donors. In an earlier analysis of over 550 of the donors, high-throughput TCR beta sequencing was used to judge whether each TCR beta V gene segment behaved as functional or pseudogenic. Alongside the repertoire data, information on donor age, sex, ethnicity and CMV serostatus was compiled. In a later genetic analysis, genome-wide SNP genotypes for about 55% of the 666 donors were used, and that subset was treated as a discovery cohort. Every discovery cohort repertoire had been produced on one sequencing platform. Class I and class II HLA loci were covered by the typing at four-digit resolution. The number of donors typed differed by locus, with roughly 620-630 for A, B, C, DRB1 and DQB1, roughly 520 for DQA1, 606 for DPA1, and approximately 470 for DPB1. A handful of DR-DQ haplotypes were handled as single units for association and clustering because linkage in the cohort was strong. Across around 400 genotyped donors of the cohort, an average of approximately 240,000 unique TCR beta nucleotide sequences per donor were sequenced, and roughly 18% of those sequences were non-productive.

The table lists this clone with a few counts. There is no known antigen for this receptor. Base qualities are not provided; no much larger clone lies one nucleotide away. The cohort consisted of 666 healthy bone marrow donors. At the time of sampling, every cohort member was nominally healthy, though immune exposures that went unrecorded were likely present. The donor was CMV seronegative and was included in the group of several hundred seronegative cohort members. A peripheral blood sample was provided by each donor, and peripheral blood mononuclear cells were used for TCR beta sequencing. Genomic DNA extraction from the blood cell samples was performed with the Qiagen DNeasy Blood Extraction Kit. The full study reports these points: Presence/absence analyses assumed roughly uniform sequencing depth across donors, an assumption that may not hold. Strong co-occurrence of HLA alleles, especially DR and DQ, made assigning TCR associations to individual alleles difficult. Some IMGT-functional V segments, including TRBV6-2 and TRBV6-3, could not be distinguished by the 87-base-pair reads and were therefore excluded. Because counts were too low, 15 or so rarely observed V segments, including chromosome 9 orphons, were excluded from the earlier analysis of around 590 of the donors. A total of 150 or so TCR beta chains were listed by the study as associated with cytomegalovirus. According to a later analysis, most CMV-associated TCR beta chains appeared to be HLA-restricted, and the HLA associations seemed to be driven largely by CMV exposure. CMV serostatus was the only immune exposure information available for the cohort. The sequencing pipeline was judged likely to have produced a cluster of highly shared sequence variants as a technical artifact. V-gene and J-gene trimming of TCR beta chains was associated with a missense DCLRE1C variant in a later genetic analysis, and the association was replicated in an independent cohort. Across donors, most TCR sequences were observed very rarely, whereas some public TCRs were present in many individuals. According to the authors, the approach could potentially be generalized to other disease states and immunological phenotypes. Correlated functional status among segregating V segments might be attributable to linkage disequilibrium, but an unknown experimental factor could not be ruled out. A later analysis found that TCR association rates varied across HLA loci, with DRB1 alleles showing the most associated TCRs and HLA-C alleles the fewest. In this cohort, only TCR beta chains were sequenced, and detectable features were limited by the absence of alpha or paired-chain data. According to a later genetic analysis, donors in an Asian-associated ancestry cluster had fewer N-insertions in productive TCRs than the approximately 610-donor mean. In vitro tests confirmed that three of the cytomegalovirus-associated TCR beta chains recognize cytomegalovirus antigens. Broadly in line with IMGT annotations, most TCR beta V segments showed up in productive rearrangements about 90% or about 30% of the time in an earlier analysis of some 590 of the donors. In a later analysis, HLA-associated TCR beta chains showed more clonal expansion and lower generation probabilities than non-associated chains that were equally common. A later analysis associated 15,000 to 20,000 TCR beta sequences with specific HLA alleles at a false discovery rate of 0.05. A further reported finding was that TCR beta sequences accurately predicted the HLA-A and HLA-B alleles for most subjects in the first cohort. In both the original and validation cohorts, the classifier was reported to diagnose cytomegalovirus status with high specificity and sensitivity. Because HLA typing was missing for some donors at each locus, association tests included only the typed subset. In a later analysis, several top co-occurrence clusters were reported to appear linked to parvovirus B19, influenza, CMV and Epstein-Barr virus.

Library creation used the immunoSEQ multiplex PCR assay. For the multiplex PCR, a mixture combining 60 forward primers for TCR Vbeta segments and 13 reverse primers for TCR Jbeta segments was used. The CDR3 region of rearranged TCR beta genes was amplified from genomic DNA with a multiplex PCR assay. Amplified TCR beta libraries were sequenced as 87-base-pair reads on the Illumina HiSeq System. The source study handled its data this way. Across the 500 to 750 repertoires, a later analysis counted 78 million or so unique TCR beta chains, approximately 10 million of which were shared by at least two donors. Raw reads were error-corrected and collapsed into unique sequences by a nearest-neighbor algorithm in which closely related sequences were merged to remove PCR and sequencing errors. To assign V, D and J gene segments, CDR3 sequences were aligned to IMGT reference sequences. For a sequence to be retained, a match of at least six nucleotides was required to both a V gene segment and a J gene segment. Rearrangements were called productive when the CDR3 lacked stop codons and stayed in frame with V and J; all others were non-productive. CDR3 was defined by IMGT convention, running from the second conserved V-encoded cysteine to the conserved J-encoded phenylalanine. In an earlier analysis of just under 600 of the donors, sequences lacking an unambiguous match to a single V gene segment were excluded. In an earlier analysis of around 590 of the donors, a V segment was called functional when productive rearrangements were above 56.7%, and segregating when the standard deviation between donors exceeded 5%. A statistical classification framework was built to diagnose cytomegalovirus status from the catalog of TCR beta chain sequences. In a later analysis, TCR nucleotide sequences were compared against IMGT/GENE-DB human TR gene sequences so that V and J genes could be assigned. In a later analysis, CDR3 sequences and most-parsimonious VDJ recombination scenarios were assigned using the TCRdist pipeline. In a later analysis, each TCR beta chain was defined by its CDR3 amino acid sequence together with its V-gene family, and reads without a unique V-gene family were excluded. To address suspected cross-contamination and a sequencing artifact, a later analysis removed roughly 580 highly shared, low-generation-probability nucleotide sequences. A later analysis calculated a clonal expansion index for each public chain from normalized within-repertoire ranks of inferred template counts. Generation probabilities in a later analysis came from a VDJ recombination model fitted to out-of-frame rearrangements, and those results were checked against IGoR. In a later analysis, TCR-TCR, TCR-HLA and TCR-CMV co-occurrence was scored with hypergeometric tests, and a repertoire-size bias correction was applied to TCR pairs. False discovery rates were estimated in a later analysis by permuting HLA or CMV assignments 20 times. In a later analysis, co-occurring TCRs were grouped using DBSCAN, and TCRdist sequence similarity was added for clustering within HLA-allele-positive subsets. Repertoires with fewer than 30,000 or more than 120,000 public chains were left out of co-occurrence clustering, as were four to six repertoires with anomalous nucleotide sharing. TCRdb provides this immuneACCESS table in a form limited to in-frame rearrangements. Some clones are lacking; in checked studies, under half of them reflect an unresolved V gene, and why the rest are absent is not known. The V and J calls and clone size come from that table; D and trimming were worked out from the DNA. This sample comprises 150,000 to 200,000 clones, about 86% of them detected only once. The top ten hold around 1.8% of the sample.

V and J lose 5 bases and 7 bases, and a span of 9 bases separates them. Including the terminal cysteine and phenylalanine, the CDR3 comprises 12 residues. CDR3 DNA only is kept here, 36 bases in frame from base 1. CDR1 and CDR2 (SGHRS, YFSETQ) derive from the germline V gene. The sequenced sample was PBMCs. The receptor was derived from a woman under 30 in good health and CMV-seronegative. The chain is assembled from TRBV5-1 and TRBJ2-2; D gene: possibly TRBD2, on 6 matching bases. The DNA sequence follows: TGCGCCAGCAGTCTGACTAGCGGGGAGCTGTTTTTT. Translated, this is CASSLTSGELFF.